Listed here are 5 T cell receptor beta chains from one sample, sequenced in a study of T cell repertoires in cytomegalovirus infection. No antigen has been identified for these receptors. TCRdb redid the calling of the reads with MiXCR, one entry per CDR3 protein. The repertoire holds about 770,000 distinct CDR3 sequences, with roughly 29% as singletons. The sequenced sample was cultured CD8+ T cells from PBMCs, obtained from culture after CMV antigen stimulation. The receptors were gathered from a human donor in good health (CMV status not recorded). Some clones in this sample may be carry-over from other donors' samples.

This chain links TRBV15 with TRBJ1-6; TRBD1 matches at 9 bases. This CDR3 has 16 amino acids. From germline, CDR1 is LNHNV and CDR2 YYDKDF (reference sequence). Losses at the gene ends were 1 base for V and 9 bases for J; bases not matched to a gene: 7. CDR3 bases: TGTGCCACCAGCAGAGGGGTAACAGGGGGCCCTTCACCCCTCCACTTT. This gives the protein CATSRGVTGGPSPLHF. Complete variable domain (other parts from reference TRBV15 and TRBJ1-6): DAMVIQNPRYQVTQFGKPVTLSCSQTLNHNVMYWYQQKSSQAPKLLFHYYDKDFNNEADTPDNFQSRRPNTSFCFLDIRSPGLGDTAMYLCATSRGVTGGPSPLHFGNGTRLTVT.

This chain connects TRBV4-1 to TRBJ1-2, with a possible D match to TRBD1 (6 bases). Germline values: CDR1 MGHRA, CDR2 YSYEKL. This CDR3 spans 15 amino acids. Trimming shortened V by 0 bases and J by 6 bases, and 14 bases separated the two germline ends. The chain's CDR3 is CASSQETGSSNGYTF. The CDR3 coding sequence is TGCGCCAGCAGCCAAGAAACAGGGTCTTCGAATGGCTACACCTTC.

This clonotype was seen only a few times. The CDR3 DNA reads TGTGCCAGCAGTGATTCGAGGGGGATCGTTACGAATGAAAAACTGTTTTTT. The encoded protein is CASSDSRGIVTNEKLFF. The V and J genes are TRBV2 and TRBJ1-4; maybe TRBD1 (6 bases). Trimming stripped 3 bases from V and 5 bases from J, with 19 bases between. CDR3 length: 17 amino acids. From germline, CDR1 is SNHLY and CDR2 FYNNEI.

The chain is built from TRBV12-3 or TRBV12-4 and TRBJ2-1, with TRBD2 as a possible D gene (5 bases). There are 16 residues in the CDR3. Trimming took off 6 bases at V and 0 bases at J, with 15 bases between the two ends. The CDR3, as DNA: TGTGCCAGCAGCCCTTACACGGGGAGCTCCTACAATGAGCAGTTCTTC. It translates to CASSPYTGSSYNEQFF.

This clonotype came up many times. The chain joins TRBV12-3 or TRBV12-4 to TRBJ2-7; D possibly corresponds to TRBD1 (5 bases). The CDR3 runs to 13 residues. Trimming shortened V by 4 bases and J by 1 base, and 8 bases separated the two germline ends. CDR3 in amino acids: CASSWGTSYEQYF. In DNA form, the CDR3 reads TGTGCCAGCAGTTGGGGCACTTCCTACGAGCAGTACTTC.